This T cell receptor (beta chain) was obtained from a study of blood T cell repertoires in COVID-19. For the study at large: Samples representing acute and convalescent COVID-19 were sourced from the United States, Italy and Spain. From T cells, B-cell-depleted T cells, or PBMCs came the material, which was cDNA or gDNA.

In the study's own analysis: Scientists estimated how many nucleated cells there were by amplifying reference gene primers. Produced via immunoSEQ multiplex PCR; TCRdb's table is partial and in-frame only. That table supplies the V and J calls and clone size; D and trimming were determined from the DNA. The data contain some 76,000 clones, roughly 91% of them singletons. Germline CDR1 is SGHKS and CDR2 is YYEKEE (reference sequence). The V gene lost 0 bases and the J gene lost 5 bases, with 12 bases spanning the gap. This CDR3 spans 15 amino acids. The sequencing sample was made of peripheral blood. The chain links TRBV5-5 to TRBJ2-1; possibly TRBD1 for D (6 bases). The clonotype was recovered from a man between 60 and 75 years old with acute or convalescent COVID-19. Here the CDR3 reads CASSLALGANNEQFF. The CDR3, as DNA: TGTGCCAGCAGCTTGGCCTTGGGGGCAAACAATGAGCAGTTCTTC.